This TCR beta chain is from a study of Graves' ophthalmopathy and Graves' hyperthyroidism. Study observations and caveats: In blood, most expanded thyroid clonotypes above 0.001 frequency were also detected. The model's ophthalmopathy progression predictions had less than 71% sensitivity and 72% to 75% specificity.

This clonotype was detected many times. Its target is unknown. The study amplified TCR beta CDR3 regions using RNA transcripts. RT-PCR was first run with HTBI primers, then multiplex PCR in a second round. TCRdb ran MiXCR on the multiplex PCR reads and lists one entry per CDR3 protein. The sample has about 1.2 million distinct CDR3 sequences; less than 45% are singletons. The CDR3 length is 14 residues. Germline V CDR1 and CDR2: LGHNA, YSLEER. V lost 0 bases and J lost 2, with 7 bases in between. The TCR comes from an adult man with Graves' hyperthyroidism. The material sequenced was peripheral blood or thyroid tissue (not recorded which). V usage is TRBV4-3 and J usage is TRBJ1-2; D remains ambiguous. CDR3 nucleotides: TGCGCCAGCAGCCAAGATCAGGCCAACTATGGCTACACCTTC. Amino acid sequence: CASSQDQANYGYTF.